The 5 T cell receptor beta chains reported below all come from one sample, sequenced in a study of blood T cell repertoires in COVID-19. Sequenced by immunoSEQ multiplex PCR; TCRdb stores in-frame clones only, minus some. Of under 130,000 clones listed, about 75% were seen once; the top ten hold roughly a fifth. Sequencing was done on a sample of peripheral blood. These receptors came from a woman aged 70-85 years with acute or convalescent COVID-19.

The chain is built from TRBV7-9 and TRBJ1-4, with 10 bases aligning to TRBD1. The CDR3 spans 15 residues. In germline, CDR1 is SEHNR, CDR2 FQNEAQ (reference sequence). The junction had 4 bases not matched to a gene; V was cut back by 2 bases and J by 7 bases. In DNA form, the CDR3 reads TGTGCCAGCAGCTTATCCGGGACAGGGGTTGAAAAACTGTTTTTT. It translates to CASSLSGTGVEKLFF.

This chain connects TRBV27 to TRBJ1-4; TRBD1 might be the D (5 bases). Trimming removed 4 bases from V and 8 bases from J, with 14 bases in between. This CDR3 contains 14 residues. Per the germline V gene, CDR1 is MNHEY and CDR2 is SMNVEV (reference sequence). In DNA, the CDR3 is TGTGCCAGCAGTTCTCAGGGACTCAAGGAAAAACTGTTTTTT. It is translated as CASSSQGLKEKLFF.

This clone was seen only a few times. V gene TRBV5-1 combines with J gene TRBJ2-3; D not certain. The CDR3 has 13 residues. CDR1 is SGHRS and CDR2 is YFSETQ in the germline V gene. V shed 0 bases and J shed 5 bases, with 7 bases lying between them. CDR3 protein: CASSLDSRDTQYF. As DNA, the CDR3 is TGCGCCAGCAGCTTGGACTCCCGAGATACGCAGTATTTT.

The J gene is TRBJ2-4, the V gene TRBV4-1; TRBD1 agrees at 7 bases. V shed 3 bases, J shed 5 bases, and the junction held 10 bases outside the gene matches. CDR1 and CDR2 from the germline V gene are MGHRA and YSYEKL. This CDR3 has 16 residues. In DNA form, the CDR3 reads TGCGCCAGCAGCCACCTTACAGGGGACGGGGAAAACATTCAGTACTTC. Translating it yields CASSHLTGDGENIQYF.

The J gene is TRBJ2-5, the V gene TRBV5-4; 8 bases match TRBD1. J gave up 2 bases and V 4 bases, and 4 bases lay outside the gene matches. The CDR3 extends over 14 amino acids. The germline CDR1 and CDR2 sequences are SGHNT and YYREEE (reference sequence). CDR3 residues: CASSLGQAQETQYF. The CDR3 coding sequence is TGTGCCAGCAGCCTGGGACAGGCGCAAGAGACCCAGTACTTC.